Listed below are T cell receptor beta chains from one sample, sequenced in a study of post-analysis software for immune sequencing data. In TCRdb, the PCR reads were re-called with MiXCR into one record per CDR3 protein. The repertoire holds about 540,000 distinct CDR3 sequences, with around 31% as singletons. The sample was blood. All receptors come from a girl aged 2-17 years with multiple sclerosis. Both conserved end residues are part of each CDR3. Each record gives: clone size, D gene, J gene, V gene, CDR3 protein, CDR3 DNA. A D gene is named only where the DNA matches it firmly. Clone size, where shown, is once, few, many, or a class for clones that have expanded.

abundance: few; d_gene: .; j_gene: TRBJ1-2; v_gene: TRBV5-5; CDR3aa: CASSTGSSYGYTF; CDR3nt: TGTGCCAGCAGCACCGGGTCCTCCTATGGCTACACCTTC
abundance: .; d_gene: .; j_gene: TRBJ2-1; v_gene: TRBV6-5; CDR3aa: CASTGESVGVQFF; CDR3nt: TGTGCCAGCACCGGCGAGTCGGTTGGTGTGCAGTTCTTC
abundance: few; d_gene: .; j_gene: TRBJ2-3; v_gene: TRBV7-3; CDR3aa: CASSPSGLGTDTQYF; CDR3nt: TGTGCCAGCAGCCCCTCCGGACTTGGCACAGATACGCAGTATTTT
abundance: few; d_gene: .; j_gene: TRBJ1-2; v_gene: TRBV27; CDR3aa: CASSSFRMTNYGYTF; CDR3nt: TGTGCCAGCAGTTCCTTCAGGATGACAAACTATGGCTACACCTTC
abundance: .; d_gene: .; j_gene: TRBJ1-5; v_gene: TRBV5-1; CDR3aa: CASSSDSPNRPQHF; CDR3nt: TGCGCCAGCAGCTCTGACAGTCCTAATCGGCCCCAGCATTTT
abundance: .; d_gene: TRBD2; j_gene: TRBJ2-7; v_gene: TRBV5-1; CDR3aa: CASGTSGGDEQYF; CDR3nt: TGCGCCAGCGGGACTAGCGGGGGGGACGAGCAGTACTTC
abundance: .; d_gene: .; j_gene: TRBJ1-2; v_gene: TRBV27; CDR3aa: CASSETANSGYGYTF; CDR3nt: TGTGCCAGCAGTGAGACAGCTAATTCTGGCTATGGCTACACCTTC
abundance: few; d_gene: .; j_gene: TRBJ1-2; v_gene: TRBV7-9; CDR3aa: CASSLNRGHGANYGYTF; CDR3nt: TGTGCCAGCAGCTTAAATCGGGGGCACGGGGCTAACTATGGCTACACCTTC
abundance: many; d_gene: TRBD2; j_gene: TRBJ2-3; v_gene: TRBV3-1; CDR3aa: CASRGLAGTDTQYF; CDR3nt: TGTGCCAGCAGAGGACTAGCGGGCACAGATACGCAGTATTTT
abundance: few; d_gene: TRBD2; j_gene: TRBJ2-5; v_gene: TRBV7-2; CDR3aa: CASSVGTTNQETQYF; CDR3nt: TGTGCCAGCAGCGTCGGGACTACGAATCAAGAGACCCAGTACTTC
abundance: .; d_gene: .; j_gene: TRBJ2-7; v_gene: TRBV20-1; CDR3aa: CSARSGHNYEQYF; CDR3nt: TGCAGTGCTAGATCCGGACATAACTACGAGCAGTACTTC
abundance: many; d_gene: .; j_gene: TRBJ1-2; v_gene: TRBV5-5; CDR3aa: CASSSQTSYGYTF; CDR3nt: TGTGCCAGCAGCTCACAGACAAGCTATGGCTACACCTTC
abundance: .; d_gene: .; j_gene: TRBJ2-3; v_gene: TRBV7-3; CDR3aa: CASSVQVEDTQYF; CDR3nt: TGTGCCAGCAGTGTACAGGTGGAAGATACGCAGTATTTT
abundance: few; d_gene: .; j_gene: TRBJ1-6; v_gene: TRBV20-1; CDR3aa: CSAKSSYNSPLHF; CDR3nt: TGCAGTGCGAAGAGCTCCTATAATTCACCCCTCCACTTT
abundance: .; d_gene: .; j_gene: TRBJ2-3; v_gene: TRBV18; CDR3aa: CASSPGGQVTDTQYF; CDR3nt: TGTGCCAGCTCACCCGGGGGCCAGGTTACAGATACGCAGTATTTT
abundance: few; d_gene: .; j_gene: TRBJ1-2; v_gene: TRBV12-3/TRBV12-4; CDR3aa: CASRETTGSGYTF; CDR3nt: TGTGCCAGCAGGGAGACTACAGGGAGTGGCTACACCTTC
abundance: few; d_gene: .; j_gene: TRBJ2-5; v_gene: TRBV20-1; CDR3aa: CSAPRRGLKETQYF; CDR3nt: TGCAGTGCCCCCCGGCGCGGACTCAAAGAGACCCAGTACTTC
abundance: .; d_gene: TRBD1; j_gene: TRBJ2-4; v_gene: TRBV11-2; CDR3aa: CASSSTGFKNIQYF; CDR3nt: TGTGCCAGCAGCTCGACAGGGTTCAAAAACATTCAGTACTTC
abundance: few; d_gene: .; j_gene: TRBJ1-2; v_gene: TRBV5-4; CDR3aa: CASSLGASYGYTF; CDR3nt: TGTGCCAGCAGCCTCGGGGCCTCCTATGGCTACACCTTC
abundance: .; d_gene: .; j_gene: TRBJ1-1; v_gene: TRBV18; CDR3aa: CASSPSGPEAFF; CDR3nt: TGTGCCAGCTCACCCTCTGGGCCGGAAGCTTTCTTT
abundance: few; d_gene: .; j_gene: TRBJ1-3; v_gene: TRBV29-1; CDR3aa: CSAKDGSGDTIYF; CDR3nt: TGCAGCGCTAAAGACGGATCAGGGGACACCATATATTTT
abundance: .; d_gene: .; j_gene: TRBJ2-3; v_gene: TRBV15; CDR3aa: CATSRDSQSTDTQYF; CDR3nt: TGTGCCACCAGCAGAGACTCGCAAAGCACAGATACGCAGTATTTT
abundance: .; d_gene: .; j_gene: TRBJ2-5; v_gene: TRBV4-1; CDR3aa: CASSRSPRSGLQETQYF; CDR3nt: TGCGCCAGCAGTCGAAGCCCCCGGTCGGGACTCCAAGAGACCCAGTACTTC
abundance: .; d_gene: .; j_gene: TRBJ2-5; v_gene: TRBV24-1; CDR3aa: CATSDLPRTGIQTQYF; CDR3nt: TGTGCCACCAGTGATTTGCCCCGGACGGGCATTCAGACCCAGTACTTC
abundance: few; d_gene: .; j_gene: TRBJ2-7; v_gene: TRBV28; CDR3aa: CASTAPGYEQYF; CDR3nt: TGTGCCAGCACTGCCCCAGGCTACGAGCAGTACTTC
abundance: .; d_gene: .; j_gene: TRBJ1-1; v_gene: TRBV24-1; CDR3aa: CATSDSTEAFF; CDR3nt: TGTGCCACCAGTGATAGCACTGAAGCTTTCTTT
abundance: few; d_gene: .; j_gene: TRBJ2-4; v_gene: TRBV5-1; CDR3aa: CASSLGGDFGQYF; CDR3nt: TGCGCCAGCAGCTTGGGGGGCGATTTTGGACAGTACTTC
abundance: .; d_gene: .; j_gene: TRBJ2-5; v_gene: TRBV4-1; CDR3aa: CASSQGTLLQETQYF; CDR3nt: TGCGCCAGCAGCCAAGGTACACTCCTTCAAGAGACCCAGTACTTC
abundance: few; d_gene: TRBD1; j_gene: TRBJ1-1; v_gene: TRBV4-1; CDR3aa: CASSAQGQGGTEAFF; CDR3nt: TGCGCCAGCAGCGCCCAGGGACAGGGAGGGACTGAAGCTTTCTTT
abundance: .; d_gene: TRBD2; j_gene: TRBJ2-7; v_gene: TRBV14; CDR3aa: CASSQGLAGLGGYEQYF; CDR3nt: TGTGCCAGCAGCCAGGGACTAGCGGGGCTAGGTGGATACGAGCAGTACTTC
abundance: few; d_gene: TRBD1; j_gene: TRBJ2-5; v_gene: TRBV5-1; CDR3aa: CASSTRTGGRETQYF; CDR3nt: TGCGCCAGCAGCACGAGGACAGGGGGCCGGGAGACCCAGTACTTC
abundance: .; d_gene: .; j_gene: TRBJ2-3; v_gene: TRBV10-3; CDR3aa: CAISEPTPRDSGRDAQYF; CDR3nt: TGTGCCATCAGTGAGCCTACGCCCCGGGACTCCGGTAGGGATGCGCAGTATTTT
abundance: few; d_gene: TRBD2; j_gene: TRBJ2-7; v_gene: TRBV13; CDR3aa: CASSLTSVYEQYF; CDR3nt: TGTGCCAGCAGCCTCACTAGCGTCTACGAGCAGTACTTC
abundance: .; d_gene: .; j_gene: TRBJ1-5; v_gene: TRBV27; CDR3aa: CASSRTRGSQPQHF; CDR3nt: TGTGCCAGCAGCAGAACCAGGGGCTCGCAGCCCCAGCATTTT
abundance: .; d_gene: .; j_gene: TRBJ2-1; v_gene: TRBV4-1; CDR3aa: CASSPGPGSYNEQFF; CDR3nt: TGCGCCAGCAGCCCGGGACCTGGATCCTACAATGAGCAGTTCTTC
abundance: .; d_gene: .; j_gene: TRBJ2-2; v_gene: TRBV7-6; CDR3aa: CASSLGWGNTGELFF; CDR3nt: TGTGCCAGCAGCTTAGGGTGGGGGAACACCGGGGAGCTGTTTTTT
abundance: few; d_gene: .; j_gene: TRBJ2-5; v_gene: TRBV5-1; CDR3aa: CASSLAGTPGQETQYF; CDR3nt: TGCGCCAGCAGCTTAGCCGGGACACCGGGTCAAGAGACCCAGTACTTC
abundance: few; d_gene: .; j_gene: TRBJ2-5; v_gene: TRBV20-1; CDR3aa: CSARRVAGRETQYF; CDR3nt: TGCAGTGCCCGACGTGTCGCAGGGAGAGAGACCCAGTACTTC
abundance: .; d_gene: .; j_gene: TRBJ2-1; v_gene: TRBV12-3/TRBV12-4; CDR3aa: CASRGIDNEQFF; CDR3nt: TGTGCCAGCAGGGGAATCGACAATGAGCAGTTCTTC
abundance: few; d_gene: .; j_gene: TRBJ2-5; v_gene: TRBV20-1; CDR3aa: CTTKMGGAAQYF; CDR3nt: TGCACCACCAAAATGGGGGGGGCGGCCCAGTACTTC
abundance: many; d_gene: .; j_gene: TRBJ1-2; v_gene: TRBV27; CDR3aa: CASSSTVNYGYTF; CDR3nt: TGTGCCAGCAGTTCGACAGTAAACTATGGCTACACCTTC
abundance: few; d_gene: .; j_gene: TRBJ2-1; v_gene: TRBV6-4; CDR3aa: CASSGRSYNEQFF; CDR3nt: TGTGCCAGCAGTGGGAGGTCCTACAATGAGCAGTTCTTC
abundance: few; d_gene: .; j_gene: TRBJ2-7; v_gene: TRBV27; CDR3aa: CASSLYVPGHLYEQYF; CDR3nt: TGTGCCAGCAGTTTATATGTCCCGGGACACCTCTACGAGCAGTACTTC
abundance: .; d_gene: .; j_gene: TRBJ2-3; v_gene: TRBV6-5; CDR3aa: CASSYPAFGTDTQYF; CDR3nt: TGTGCCAGCAGTTACCCGGCCTTTGGCACAGATACGCAGTATTTT
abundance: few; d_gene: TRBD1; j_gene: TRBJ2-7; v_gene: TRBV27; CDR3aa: CASGTGGYEQYF; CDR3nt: TGTGCCAGCGGTACAGGGGGGTACGAGCAGTACTTC
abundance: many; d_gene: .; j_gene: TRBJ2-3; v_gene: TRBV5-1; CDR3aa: CASSLRPRDTQYF; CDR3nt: TGTGCCAGCAGTCTCAGACCGAGAGATACGCAGTATTTT
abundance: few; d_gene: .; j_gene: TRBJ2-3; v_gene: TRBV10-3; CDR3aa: CAISDELRTDTQYF; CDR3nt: TGTGCCATCAGTGATGAGCTACGCACAGATACGCAGTATTTT
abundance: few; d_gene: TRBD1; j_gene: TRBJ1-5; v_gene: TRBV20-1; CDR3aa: CSIRGRLSNQPQHF; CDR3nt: TGCAGTATAAGGGGGCGACTGAGCAATCAGCCCCAGCATTTT
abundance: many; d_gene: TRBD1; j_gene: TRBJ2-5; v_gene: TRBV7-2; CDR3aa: CASSLRTGQETQYF; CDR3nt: TGTGCCAGCAGCTTAAGGACAGGCCAAGAGACCCAGTACTTC
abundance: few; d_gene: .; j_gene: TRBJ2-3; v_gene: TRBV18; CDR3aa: CASSPQEGGGSDTQYF; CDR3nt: TGTGCCAGCTCACCTCAAGAAGGTGGAGGGTCAGATACGCAGTATTTT
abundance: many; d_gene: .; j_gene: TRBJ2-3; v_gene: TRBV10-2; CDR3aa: CALRGSDTQYF; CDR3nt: TGCGCCCTCAGGGGTAGTGATACGCAGTATTTT
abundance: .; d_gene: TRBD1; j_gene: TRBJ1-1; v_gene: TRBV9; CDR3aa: CASSVAGQGNTEAFF; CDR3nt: TGTGCCAGCAGCGTAGCCGGACAGGGGAACACTGAAGCTTTCTTT
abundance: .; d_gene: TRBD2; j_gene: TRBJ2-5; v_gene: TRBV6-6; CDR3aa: CASSYLLAGGETQYF; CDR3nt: TGTGCCAGCAGTTACCTCCTAGCGGGGGGCGAGACCCAGTACTTC
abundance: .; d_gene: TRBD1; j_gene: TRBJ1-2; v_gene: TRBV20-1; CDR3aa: CSASTGTGKGYTF; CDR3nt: TGCAGTGCTTCCACCGGGACAGGGAAGGGCTACACCTTC
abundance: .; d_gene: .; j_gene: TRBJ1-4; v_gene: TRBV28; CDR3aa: CASSQPDRNEKLFF; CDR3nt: TGTGCCAGCAGTCAACCGGACCGTAATGAAAAACTGTTTTTT
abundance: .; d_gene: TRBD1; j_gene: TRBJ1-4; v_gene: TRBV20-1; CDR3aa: CSASQGANEKLFF; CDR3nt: TGCAGTGCTAGTCAGGGGGCAAATGAAAAACTGTTTTTT
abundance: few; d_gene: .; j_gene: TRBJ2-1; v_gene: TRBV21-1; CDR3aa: CASSNGEASSYNEQFF; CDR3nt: TGTGCCAGCAGCAATGGGGAGGCTAGCTCCTACAATGAGCAGTTCTTC
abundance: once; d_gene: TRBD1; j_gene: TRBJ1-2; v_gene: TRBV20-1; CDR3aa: CSASTGGGYGYTF; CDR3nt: TGCAGTGCCAGTACAGGGGGCGGCTATGGCTACACCTTC